The 8 T cell receptor beta chains below were found in one sample sequenced in a study of shared clonotypes between healthy human individuals. The data were produced by immunoSEQ multiplex PCR, yet TCRdb's version contains in-frame clones alone and is incomplete. The table includes 740,000 or so clones, approximately 73% detected once. The sequenced sample was memory CD4+ T cells sorted from blood. Described subset: CD45RA-negative fraction. These receptors were taken from a woman aged 25 to 39 in good health.

The chain links TRBV10-3 to TRBJ2-7; 11 nucleotides align to TRBD2. This CDR3 has 15 residues. Germline lookup yields CDR1 ENHRY and CDR2 SYGVKD. Trimming cost V 6 bases and J 3 bases; bases outside gene matches: 7. The CDR3 region is CAISDEGLAVYEQYF. The CDR3 region has the DNA TGTGCCATCAGCGACGAGGGACTAGCGGTCTACGAGCAGTACTTC.

V gene TRBV27 combines with J gene TRBJ2-1; D possibly corresponds to TRBD1 (6 bases). The V gene lost 2 bases and the J gene lost 4 bases, with 12 bases spanning the gap. Germline V gene sequence: CDR1 MNHEY, CDR2 SMNVEV (reference sequence). This CDR3 contains 15 residues. CDR3 in DNA: TGTGCCAGCAGTTTAACGGGACACAATTACAATGAGCAGTTCTTC. Translated, it gives CASSLTGHNYNEQFF.

This clone was detected a few times. The rearrangement uses TRBV12-5 and TRBJ2-6; tentatively, D is TRBD1 (5 bases). The V and J ends lost 5 bases and 5 bases respectively, with 22 bases between them. The CDR3 sequence is 18 residues long. Germline CDR1 LGHNT, CDR2 FRNRAP. CDR3 coding DNA: TGTGCTAGTGGTCACATCAGTGCAGGACAAAGTCGGGCCAACGTCCTGACTTTC. It encodes CASGHISAGQSRANVLTF.

This clone has only a few counts. The V gene is TRBV6-1, the J gene TRBJ2-3; 10 bases align to TRBD2. Germline V CDR1 and CDR2: MNHNS, SASEGT. This CDR3 spans 14 amino acids. V trimming: 10 bases; J trimming: 3 bases; junction bases outside the gene matches: 7. CDR3 sequence: CAIRLAGVTDTQYF. The CDR3, as DNA: TGTGCCATCAGGCTAGCGGGAGTTACAGATACGCAGTATTTT.

The V call is TRBV7-9, the J call TRBJ2-5, with TRBD1 as a possible D gene (6 bases). The CDR3 consists of 16 residues. V dropped 2 bases and J dropped 5 bases, with 18 bases sitting between them. CDR1 is SEHNR and CDR2 is FQNEAQ in the germline V gene (reference sequence). CDR3 in DNA: TGTGCCAGCAGCTTAAAGGGGGATCGTCTTTCGGAGACCCAGTACTTC. Translating gives CASSLKGDRLSETQYF.

CDR3 protein: CASGTVLNTEAFF. CDR3 nucleotides: TGTGCCAGCGGGACAGTCTTAAACACTGAAGCTTTCTTT. V gene TRBV27 combines with J gene TRBJ1-1; 7 bases line up with TRBD1. The germline CDR1 and CDR2 sequences are MNHEY and SMNVEV (reference sequence). The CDR3 sequence is 13 residues long. V was pared by 8 bases and J by 2 bases, with 5 bases of the junction left unmatched.

This clone came up many times. Additional DNA sequences in this sample encode the identical CDR3. As DNA, the CDR3 is TGCGCCAGCAGCTTGGCTAGCGGGAACTACAATGAGCAGTTCTTC. This translates into CASSLASGNYNEQFF. The gene calls are TRBV5-1 and TRBJ2-1; 9 bases map to TRBD2. V was pared by 0 bases and J by 3 bases, with 1 base of the junction left unmatched. The germline V gene encodes CDR1 SGHRS and CDR2 YFSETQ. The CDR3 runs to 15 residues. The full variable domain, completed using reference TRBV5-1 and TRBJ2-1, is KAGVTQTPRYLIKTRGQQVTLSCSPISGHRSVSWYQQTPGQGLQFLFEYFSETQRNKGNFPGRFSGRQFSNSRSEMNVSTLELGDSALYLCASSLASGNYNEQFFGPGTRLTVL.

The chain uses TRBV6-5 and TRBJ1-2; unclear D gene. V was pared by 5 bases and J by 4 bases, with 14 bases between. The CDR3 contains 14 residues. Germline CDR1 is MNHEY and CDR2 is SVGAGI. The CDR3 DNA sequence: TGTGCCAGCAGTGCGACACAGACAACCTATGGCTACACCTTC. Its translation is CASSATQTTYGYTF.